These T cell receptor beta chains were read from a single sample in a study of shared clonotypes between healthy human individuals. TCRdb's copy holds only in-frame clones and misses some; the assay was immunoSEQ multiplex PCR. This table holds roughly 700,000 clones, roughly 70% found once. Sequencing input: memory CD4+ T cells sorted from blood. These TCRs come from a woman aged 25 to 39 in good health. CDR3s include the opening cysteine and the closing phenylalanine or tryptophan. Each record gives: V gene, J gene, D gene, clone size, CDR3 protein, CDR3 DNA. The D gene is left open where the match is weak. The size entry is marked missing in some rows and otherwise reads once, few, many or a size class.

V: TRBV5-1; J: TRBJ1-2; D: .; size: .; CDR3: CASSFSGQVNYGYTF; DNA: TGCGCCAGCAGCTTCTCAGGTCAAGTTAACTATGGCTACACCTTC
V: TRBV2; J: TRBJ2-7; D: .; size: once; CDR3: CASRPQSISSYEQYF; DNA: TGTGCCAGCAGGCCCCAGAGCATTAGCTCCTACGAGCAGTACTTC
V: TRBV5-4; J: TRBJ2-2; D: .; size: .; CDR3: CASSLEPGSTGELFF; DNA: TGTGCCAGCAGCTTGGAGCCAGGGAGCACCGGGGAGCTGTTTTTT
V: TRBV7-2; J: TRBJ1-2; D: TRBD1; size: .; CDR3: CASSLQGQDLNTF; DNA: TGTGCCAGCAGCCTCCAGGGACAGGACCTAAACACCTTC
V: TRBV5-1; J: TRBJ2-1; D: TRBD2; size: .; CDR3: CASSSALAGGHHEQFF; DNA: TGCGCCAGCAGCTCGGCACTAGCGGGAGGGCATCATGAGCAGTTCTTC
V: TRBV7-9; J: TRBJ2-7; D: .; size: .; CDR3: CASSREIEQYF; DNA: TGTGCCAGCAGCCGTGAAATCGAGCAGTACTTC
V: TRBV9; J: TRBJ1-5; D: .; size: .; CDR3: CASSVGAAHQPQHF; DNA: TGTGCCAGCAGCGTAGGGGCAGCTCATCAGCCCCAGCATTTT
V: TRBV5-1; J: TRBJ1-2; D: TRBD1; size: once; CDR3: CASSLGQGAGAGYGYTF; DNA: TGCGCCAGCAGCTTGGGACAGGGGGCCGGGGCGGGCTATGGCTACACCTTC
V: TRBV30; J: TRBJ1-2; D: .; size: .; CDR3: CAWSVVGGREGGYTF; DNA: TGTGCCTGGAGTGTTGTTGGGGGGCGGGAAGGCGGCTACACCTTC
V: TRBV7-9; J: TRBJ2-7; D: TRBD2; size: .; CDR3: CASSLSGREFDEQYF; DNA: TGTGCCAGCAGCTTAAGTGGGCGGGAGTTTGACGAGCAGTACTTC
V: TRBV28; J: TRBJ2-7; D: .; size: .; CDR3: CASSLYYEQYF; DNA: TGTGCCAGCAGTCTCTACTACGAGCAGTACTTC
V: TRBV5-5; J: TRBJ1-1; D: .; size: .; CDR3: CASRWSEGEWTEAFF; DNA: TGTGCCAGCAGATGGAGTGAGGGGGAATGGACTGAAGCTTTCTTT
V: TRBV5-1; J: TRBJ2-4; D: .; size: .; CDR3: CASSWGTEKNIQYF; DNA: TGCGCCAGCAGCTGGGGGACGGAAAAAAACATTCAGTACTTC
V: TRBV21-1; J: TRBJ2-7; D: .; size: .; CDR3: CASSKEGGADEQYF; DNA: TGTGCCAGCAGCAAAGAGGGGGGCGCTGACGAGCAGTACTTC
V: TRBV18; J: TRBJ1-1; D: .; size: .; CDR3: CASSPMDGQNTEAFF; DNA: TGTGCCAGCTCACCTATGGACGGACAGAACACTGAAGCTTTCTTT
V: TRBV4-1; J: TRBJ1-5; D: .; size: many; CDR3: CASSQDQSNQPQHF; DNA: TGCGCCAGCAGCCAAGATCAGAGCAATCAGCCCCAGCATTTT
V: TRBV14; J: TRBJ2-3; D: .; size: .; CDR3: CASSQELSYFTDTQYF; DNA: TGTGCCAGCAGCCAAGAATTGTCCTATTTCACAGATACGCAGTATTTT
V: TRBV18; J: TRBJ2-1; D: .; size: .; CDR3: CASSPVMASHNEQFF; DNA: TGTGCCAGCTCACCAGTAATGGCTAGCCACAATGAGCAGTTCTTC
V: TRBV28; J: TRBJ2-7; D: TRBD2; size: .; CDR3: CASRRGQGVASGGSGEQYF; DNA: TGTGCCAGCAGGCGTGGACAGGGTGTAGCTAGCGGGGGATCGGGAGAGCAGTACTTC
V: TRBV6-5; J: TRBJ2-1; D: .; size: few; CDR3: CASSLAYSYNEQFF; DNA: TGTGCCAGCAGTCTAGCTTACTCCTACAATGAGCAGTTCTTC
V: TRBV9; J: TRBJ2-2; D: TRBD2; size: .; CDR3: CASSSRLATTGELFF; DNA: TGTGCCAGCAGCTCGAGACTAGCGACAACCGGGGAGCTGTTTTTT
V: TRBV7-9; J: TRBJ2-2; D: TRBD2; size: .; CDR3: CASSRTSGTNTGELFF; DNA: TGTGCCAGCAGCCGTACTAGCGGAACGAACACCGGGGAGCTGTTTTTT
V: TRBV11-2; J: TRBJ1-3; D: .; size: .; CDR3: CASSLDQRGNTIYF; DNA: TGTGCCAGCAGCTTAGATCAACGGGGAAACACCATATATTTT
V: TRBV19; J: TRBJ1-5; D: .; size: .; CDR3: CASSREAGYQPQHF; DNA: TGTGCCAGTAGTCGGGAGGCGGGGTATCAGCCCCAGCATTTT
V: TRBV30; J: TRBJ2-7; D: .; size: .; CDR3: CAWSLGLYEQYF; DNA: TGTGCCTGGAGTTTGGGGCTATACGAGCAGTACTTC
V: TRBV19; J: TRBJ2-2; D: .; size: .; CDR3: CASSVTVTGELFF; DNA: TGTGCCAGTAGTGTGACGGTCACCGGGGAGCTGTTTTTT
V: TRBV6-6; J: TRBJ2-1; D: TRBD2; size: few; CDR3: CASSRPSGHNEQFF; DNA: TGTGCCAGCAGTCGCCCTAGCGGTCACAATGAGCAGTTCTTC
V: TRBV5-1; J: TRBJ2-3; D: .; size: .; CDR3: CASSFVGDTSTDTQYF; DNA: TGCGCCAGCAGCTTCGTCGGGGATACTAGCACAGATACGCAGTATTTT
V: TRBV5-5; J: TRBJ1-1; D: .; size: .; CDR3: CASSLALGRSFF; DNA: TGTGCCAGCAGCTTGGCCCTGGGGCGCAGCTTCTTT
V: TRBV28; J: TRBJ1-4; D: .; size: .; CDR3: CASSFDSANEKLFF; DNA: TGTGCCAGCAGTTTCGACAGTGCTAATGAAAAACTGTTTTTT
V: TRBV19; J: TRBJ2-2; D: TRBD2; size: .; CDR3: CASSMGLAANTGELFF; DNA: TGTGCCAGTAGTATGGGACTAGCAGCTAACACCGGGGAGCTGTTTTTT
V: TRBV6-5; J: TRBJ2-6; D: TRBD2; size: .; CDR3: CASSWRGVTNVLTF; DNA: TGTGCCAGCAGCTGGCGGGGGGTTACCAACGTCCTGACTTTC